Shown below are 26 T cell receptor beta chains from a single sample sequenced in a study of CD8 T cells in ankylosing spondylitis. TCRdb re-called the 5' RACE reads with MiXCR, one entry per CDR3 protein. The repertoire holds about 140,000 distinct CDR3 sequences, 7% to 10% seen once, with 6% to 8% in the top ten. Material: synovial fluid, either unsorted or a sorted T cell fraction (not recorded which). Receptor source: a male donor with ankylosing spondylitis.

The chain employs TRBV12-5 and TRBJ1-1, with D perhaps matching TRBD1 (6 bases). CDR1 is LGHNT, CDR2 FRNRAP, per germline. V was cut by 0 bases and J by 2 bases, with 16 bases left in between. The CDR3 spans 17 residues. In DNA form, the CDR3 reads TGTGCTAGTGGTTTGGTACGAGGGGGGCTAGGTAACACTGAAGCTTTCTTT. Residues: CASGLVRGGLGNTEAFF. Full variable domain (missing parts from reference TRBV12-5 and TRBJ1-1): DARVTQTPRHKVTEMGQEVTMRCQPILGHNTVFWYRQTMMQGLELLAYFRNRAPLDDSGMPKDRFSAEMPDATLATLKIQPSEPRDSAVYFCASGLVRGGLGNTEAFFGQGTRLTVV.

The rearrangement joins TRBV5-1 to TRBJ1-1; D remains unclear. CDR3 size: 14 residues. V lost 1 base, J lost 1 base, and 8 bases lay in between. Germline CDR1 SGHRS, CDR2 YFSETQ. CDR3 in amino acids: CASSLQQTNTEAFF. The CDR3 DNA follows: TGCGCCAGCAGCTTGCAACAGACGAACACTGAAGCTTTCTTT.

Many counts were recorded for this clonotype. The chain carries TRBV28 and TRBJ2-4, with TRBD1 matching 7 bases. The germline gives CDR1 MDHEN, CDR2 SYDVKM. There are 16 residues in the CDR3. J gave up 6 bases and V 4 bases, and 12 bases lay outside the gene matches. The CDR3 here is CASSSPETGSRNIQYF. For the CDR3, the DNA is TGTGCCAGCAGTTCGCCGGAGACAGGGAGCCGAAACATTCAGTACTTC.

This clonotype occurred many times. This chain joins TRBV12-3 or TRBV12-4 and TRBJ2-7; D perhaps matches TRBD1 (7 bases). The CDR3 has 14 amino acids. V shed 4 bases and J shed 6 bases, with 16 bases lying between them. CDR3 nucleotides: TGTGCCAGCAGTTCCTACGGACAGGAGGGCGAGCAGTACTTC. This encodes CASSSYGQEGEQYF.

This clonotype was found many times. This chain connects TRBV7-9 to TRBJ1-1; D is unresolved. The CDR3 sequence is 12 residues long. Between the trimmed V and J ends, which lost 5 bases and 2 bases, there was a span of 6 bases. Germline V CDR1 and CDR2: SEHNR, FQNEAQ (reference sequence). The CDR3 loop reads CASSRLNTEAFF. The CDR3 region has the DNA TGTGCCAGCAGCCGGCTTAACACTGAAGCTTTCTTT.

This clonotype has only a few counts. The V call is TRBV4-2, the J call TRBJ1-6; D remains unclear. The CDR3 runs 12 residues. Trimming left V 4 bases short and J 10 bases short, with 8 bases between. The germline V gene has CDR1 LGHNA and CDR2 YNFKEQ. CDR3 sequence: CASSRLGSPLHF. The CDR3 coding sequence is TGTGCCAGCAGCCGCCTTGGATCACCCCTCCACTTT.

This clonotype was found a few times. The rearrangement uses TRBV29-1 and TRBJ2-1; D possibly corresponds to TRBD1 (5 bases). Germline V gene lookup returns CDR1 SQVTM and CDR2 ANQGSEA. V was pared by 4 bases and J by 3 bases, with 10 bases between. The CDR3 contains 13 residues. This CDR3 reads CSVGSRVYNEQFF. CDR3 in DNA: TGCAGCGTTGGTAGCAGGGTCTACAATGAGCAGTTCTTC.

This clonotype turned up a few times. CDR3: CSARDGGTGELFF. In DNA, the CDR3 is TGCAGTGCTAGAGATGGGGGTACCGGGGAGCTGTTTTTT. This chain links TRBV20-1 with TRBJ2-2; D is perhaps TRBD1 or TRBD2 (5 bases each). Germline-derived CDR1 and CDR2 are DFQATT and SNEGSKA (reference sequence). The CDR3 consists of 13 residues. V lost 0 bases and J 5 bases, leaving 7 bases between the germline ends.

This clonotype was picked up many times. The chain joins TRBV9 to TRBJ2-5; D is ambiguous. There are 15 residues in the CDR3. Germline V gene sequence: CDR1 SGDLS, CDR2 YYNGEE. V dropped 1 base and J dropped 5 bases, with 15 bases sitting between them. CDR3 DNA sequence: TGTGCCAGCAGCGTAACTGGTGGCTTAGGCGAGACCCAGTACTTC. This gives the protein CASSVTGGLGETQYF. The variable domain in full, with the rest retrieved from reference TRBV9 and TRBJ2-5, is DSGVTQTPKHLITATGQRVTLRCSPRSGDLSVYWYQQSLDQGLQFLIQYYNGEERAKGNILERFSAQQFPDLHSELNLSSLELGDSALYFCASSVTGGLGETQYFGPGTRLLVL.

This clonotype was counted many times. V usage is TRBV7-2 and J usage is TRBJ2-3; no firm D call. CDR3 length equals 13 residues. Per germline, CDR1 SGHTA and CDR2 FQGNSA. Trimming took 3 bases from V and 5 from J, leaving 9 bases between them. The CDR3: CASSFLTRDTQYF. CDR3 DNA: TGTGCCAGCAGCTTTCTAACCCGAGATACGCAGTATTTT.

This clonotype was detected many times. This chain joins TRBV7-8 and TRBJ2-5, with 8 bases that match TRBD1. The germline gives CDR1 SGHVS, CDR2 FQNEAQ. After removal of 4 bases from V and 5 bases from J, the junction contained 9 bases not matched to a gene. The CDR3 covers 15 residues. The CDR3 is CASSSSGQGPETQYF. In nucleotides, the CDR3 is TGTGCCAGCAGCTCCTCAGGACAGGGCCCCGAGACCCAGTACTTC.

The chain couples TRBV5-3 to TRBJ1-4; D gene uncertain. TRBV5-3 is recorded as an ORF, its role being uncertain. V was trimmed by 8 bases and J by 8 bases, leaving 19 bases between them. The CDR3 covers 14 residues. CDR3 loop: CARGHGVFEEKLFF. The CDR3 nucleotides read TGTGCCAGGGGCCACGGGGTGTTCGAAGAAAAACTGTTTTTT.

The sample holds many counts of this clonotype. CDR3 loop: CASSFLAGGSWYF. CDR3 DNA: TGTGCCAGCAGCTTTCTAGCGGGAGGTAGTTGGTACTTC. The chain combines TRBV7-2 with TRBJ2-5; 11 bases are shared with TRBD2. The CDR3 consists of 13 residues. The ends lost 3 bases at V and 13 bases at J; junction bases unmatched: 7. Looked up from germline, CDR1 is SGHTA and CDR2 is FQGNSA.

This clonotype was recorded at least ten times. This sequence joins TRBV24-1 and TRBJ2-3; D gene ambiguous. The germline V gene has CDR1 KGHDR and CDR2 SFDVKD. This CDR3 spans 16 amino acids. V gave up 4 bases and J gave up 1 base, with 14 bases separating them. The CDR3 spells CATSDRSPVGTDTQYF. In DNA, the CDR3 is TGTGCCACCAGTGACCGTTCCCCAGTGGGCACAGATACGCAGTATTTT.

In its sample, this clonotype was seen a few times. This sequence joins TRBV10-1 and TRBJ2-2; D is ambiguous. CDR3 length: 14 residues. Germline V gene lookup returns CDR1 WNHNN and CDR2 SYGVQD (reference sequence). V was clipped by 2 bases and J by 6 bases, with 10 bases between them. As DNA, the CDR3 is TGCGCCAGCAGTGAGGGTCTATGGGCCGGGGAGCTGTTTTTT. It encodes CASSEGLWAGELFF.

This clonotype was found many times. A single base separates this from a much larger clone, so it may be a read error. V gene TRBV4-3 combines with J gene TRBJ2-1, with 9 nucleotides matching TRBD1. This CDR3 region has 15 residues. The junction had 2 bases not matched to a gene; V was cut back by 1 base and J by 4 bases. Germline assignment: CDR1 LGHNA and CDR2 YSLEER. For the CDR3, the DNA is TGCGCCAGCAGCCAAGGACAGGGGGGTTACAATGAGCAGTTCTTC. Protein: CASSQGQGGYNEQFF.

The sample holds a few counts of this clonotype. The V gene is TRBV2, the J gene TRBJ2-7, with a tentative D call TRBD2 (6 bases). Germline V gene sequence: CDR1 SNHLY, CDR2 FYNNEI. Trimming shortened V by 1 base and J by 2 bases, and 9 bases separated the two germline ends. The CDR3 extends over 14 amino acids. The CDR3 reads CASSEEGGPYEQYF. CDR3 DNA sequence: TGTGCCAGCAGTGAAGAGGGAGGCCCCTACGAGCAGTACTTC.

The table lists this clonotype with many counts. CDR3 coding DNA: TGTGCCAGCAGCCCTTACAGTTCCACGTACGAGCAGTACTTC. Protein sequence: CASSPYSSTYEQYF. The V and J genes are TRBV7-8 and TRBJ2-7, with D unclear. Per the germline V gene, CDR1 is SGHVS and CDR2 is FQNEAQ. V dropped 5 bases and J dropped 4 bases, with 15 bases sitting between them. The CDR3 runs to 14 residues.

This clonotype occurred many times. The genes are TRBV21-1 and TRBJ2-3. TRBV21-1 has pseudogene status. The CDR3 is made up of 12 amino acids. CDR3 in DNA: TGTGCCAGCAGCCCCAACACAGATACGCAGTATTTT. This gives the protein CASSPNTDTQYF.

This clonotype has at least ten counts. The J gene is TRBJ1-5, the V gene TRBV20-1; 7 bases are shared with TRBD1. The CDR3 runs to 13 residues. J lost 4 bases, V lost 6 bases, and 6 bases had no gene match. Germline CDR1 is DFQATT and CDR2 is SNEGSKA (reference sequence). CDR3 sequence reads: CSALGQTNQPQHF. The CDR3 DNA reads as TGCAGTGCCTTGGGACAGACAAATCAGCCCCAGCATTTT.

This clonotype was picked up a small number of times. The genes are TRBV7-2 and TRBJ2-5; D may be TRBD1 or TRBD2 (6 bases each). V was shortened by 5 bases and J by 4 bases, with 23 bases between the two germline ends. The germline gives CDR1 SGHTA, CDR2 FQGNSA. The length of the CDR3 is 17 residues. The CDR3, as DNA: TGTGCCAGCAGCCTACAGGCTAGGGGGGTGGGCGGAGAGACCCAGTACTTC. This encodes CASSLQARGVGGETQYF.

This clonotype came up many times. V is TRBV6-2 or TRBV6-3 and J is TRBJ2-3; 7 bases agree with TRBD2. The V gene's germline CDR1 is MNHEY and CDR2 SVGEGT. The V segment lost 2 bases and the J segment 8 bases; nucleotides outside the gene matches: 19. The CDR3 contains 18 residues. The DNA for the CDR3 is TGTGCCAGCAGTTACGGGGGTCCCCGCGGCGGGAGAGCGTCTACGCAGTATTTT. It encodes CASSYGGPRGGRASTQYF.

The chain is built from TRBV7-2 and TRBJ1-3, with a tentative D call TRBD1 (5 bases). V was cut by 5 bases and J by 5 bases, with 10 bases left in between. From germline, CDR1 is SGHTA and CDR2 FQGNSA. The CDR3 extends over 13 amino acids. The CDR3 region is CASSPGYRNTIYF. The CDR3 region has the DNA TGTGCCAGCAGCCCAGGGTATCGAAACACCATATATTTT.

This sequence joins TRBV5-1 and TRBJ2-7; perhaps TRBD1 as D (5 bases). The germline V gene has CDR1 SGHRS and CDR2 YFSETQ. Trimming took off 5 bases at V and 5 bases at J, with 14 bases between the two ends. The CDR3 is 13 residues long. The CDR3 DNA reads as TGCGCCAGCAGGTGGGGCCCAGTTGACGAGCAGTACTTC. This gives the protein CASRWGPVDEQYF.

The J gene is TRBJ1-1, the V gene TRBV7-9; 7 bases line up with TRBD1. The germline V gene encodes CDR1 SEHNR and CDR2 FQNEAQ (reference sequence). This CDR3 has 15 residues. With 1 base clipped from V and 10 bases from J, the junction kept 12 bases outside the gene matches. The CDR3 bases are TGTGCCAGCAGCTTAGGCCCTACAGGGGATGACGCAGCTTTCTTT. Amino acid sequence: CASSLGPTGDDAAFF.

The chain links TRBV7-2 to TRBJ2-5; 8 bases agree with TRBD1. The V and J ends lost 1 base and 4 bases, in that order; junction bases with no gene match: 8. The CDR3 covers 16 residues. Germline V lookup: CDR1 SGHTA, CDR2 FQGNSA. The CDR3 is CASSLGQGAILETQYF. In DNA, the CDR3 is TGTGCCAGCAGCTTAGGGCAGGGGGCGATTTTAGAGACCCAGTACTTC. Looking up the rest from reference TRBV7-2 and TRBJ2-5 gives the full variable domain: GAGVSQSPSNKVTEKGKDVELRCDPISGHTALYWYRQSLGQGLEFLIYFQGNSAPDKSGLPSDRFSAERTGGSVSTLTIQRTQQEDSAVYLCASSLGQGAILETQYFGPGTRLLVL.